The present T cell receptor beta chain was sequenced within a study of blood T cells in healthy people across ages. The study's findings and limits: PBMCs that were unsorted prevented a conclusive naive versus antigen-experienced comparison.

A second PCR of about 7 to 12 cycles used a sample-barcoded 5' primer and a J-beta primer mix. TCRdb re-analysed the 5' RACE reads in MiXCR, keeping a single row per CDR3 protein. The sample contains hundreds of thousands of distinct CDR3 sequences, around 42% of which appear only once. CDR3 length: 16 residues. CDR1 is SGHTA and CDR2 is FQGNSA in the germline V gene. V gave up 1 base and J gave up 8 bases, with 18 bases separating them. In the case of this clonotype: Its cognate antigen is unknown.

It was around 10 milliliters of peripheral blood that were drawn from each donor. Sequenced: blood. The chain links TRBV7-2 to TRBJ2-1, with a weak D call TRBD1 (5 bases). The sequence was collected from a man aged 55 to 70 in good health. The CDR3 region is CASSLGGRVSFDEQFF. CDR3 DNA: TGTGCCAGCAGCTTAGGGGGCCGGGTTTCGTTCGATGAGCAGTTCTTC.